A selection of T cell receptor beta chains follows, all from one sample in a study of CD8+ T cells in alopecia areata. TCRdb's copy holds only in-frame clones and misses some; the assay was immunoSEQ multiplex PCR. The profile shows around 190,000 clones, approximately 60% of them singletons. Sequenced material: CD8+ T cells sorted from blood. The receptors originated from a human donor in good health. Each CDR3 is given without its conserved first and last residue. The order of the fields is J gene, V gene, D gene, CDR3 protein. The D gene is left open where the match is weak.

j_gene: TRBJ1-2; v_gene: TRBV7-8; d_gene: TRBD1; CDR3aa: ASSFLQGRHYGYT
j_gene: TRBJ1-2; v_gene: TRBV25-1; d_gene: TRBD1; CDR3aa: ASSGQGAGYT
j_gene: TRBJ2-3; v_gene: TRBV7-3; d_gene: NA; CDR3aa: ASSQGGTDTQY
j_gene: TRBJ2-1; v_gene: TRBV7-9; d_gene: NA; CDR3aa: ASSPDRIGEQF
j_gene: TRBJ2-1; v_gene: TRBV29-1; d_gene: TRBD1; CDR3aa: SVRTGGGYEQF
j_gene: TRBJ1-2; v_gene: TRBV5-4; d_gene: TRBD1; CDR3aa: ASSIQGDCT
j_gene: TRBJ1-1; v_gene: TRBV20-1; d_gene: NA; CDR3aa: SAHRDNEAF
j_gene: TRBJ2-7; v_gene: TRBV30; d_gene: TRBD2; CDR3aa: AWRGLYEQY
j_gene: TRBJ2-3; v_gene: TRBV7-8; d_gene: TRBD1; CDR3aa: ASSLGTGPDTQY
j_gene: TRBJ2-5; v_gene: TRBV5-1; d_gene: TRBD1; CDR3aa: ASSQGARLQETQY
j_gene: TRBJ2-3; v_gene: TRBV11-2; d_gene: TRBD2; CDR3aa: ASSLVASGDLTDTQY
j_gene: TRBJ2-1; v_gene: TRBV6-1; d_gene: NA; CDR3aa: ASSEGYEQF
j_gene: TRBJ2-3; v_gene: TRBV5-1; d_gene: NA; CDR3aa: ASRTRGKGDTQY
j_gene: TRBJ1-2; v_gene: TRBV29-1; d_gene: TRBD1; CDR3aa: SVRQGTNYGYT
j_gene: TRBJ2-2; v_gene: TRBV27; d_gene: NA; CDR3aa: ASMMGTNTGELF
j_gene: TRBJ2-5; v_gene: TRBV6-5; d_gene: NA; CDR3aa: ASSYLKLAGETQY
j_gene: TRBJ1-1; v_gene: TRBV13; d_gene: NA; CDR3aa: ASSLRSYHSTEAF
j_gene: TRBJ1-2; v_gene: TRBV6-1; d_gene: NA; CDR3aa: ASTTTTTPPDGYT
j_gene: TRBJ2-7; v_gene: TRBV29-1; d_gene: NA; CDR3aa: SAVQLPHEQY
j_gene: TRBJ2-5; v_gene: TRBV18; d_gene: NA; CDR3aa: ASSPLRVGETQY
j_gene: TRBJ2-7; v_gene: TRBV5-6; d_gene: NA; CDR3aa: ASSLVNNPYEQY
j_gene: TRBJ2-7; v_gene: TRBV4-1; d_gene: NA; CDR3aa: ASSPGTFYEQY